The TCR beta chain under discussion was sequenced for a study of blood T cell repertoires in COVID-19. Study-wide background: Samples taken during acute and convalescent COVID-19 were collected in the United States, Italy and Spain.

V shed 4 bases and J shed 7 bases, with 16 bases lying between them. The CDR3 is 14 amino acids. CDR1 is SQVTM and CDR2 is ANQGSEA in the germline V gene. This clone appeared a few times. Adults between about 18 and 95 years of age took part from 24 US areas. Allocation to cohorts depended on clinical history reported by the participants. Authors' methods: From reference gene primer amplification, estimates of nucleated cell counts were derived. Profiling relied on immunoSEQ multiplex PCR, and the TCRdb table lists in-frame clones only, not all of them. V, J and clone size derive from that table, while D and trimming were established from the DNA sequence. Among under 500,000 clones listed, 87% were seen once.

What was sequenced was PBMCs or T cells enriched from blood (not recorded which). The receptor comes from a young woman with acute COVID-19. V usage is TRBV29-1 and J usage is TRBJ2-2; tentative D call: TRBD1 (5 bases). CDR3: CSVVSTRVDGELFF. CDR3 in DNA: TGCAGCGTTGTAAGCACCAGGGTGGACGGGGAGCTGTTTTTT.